What follows are 27 T cell receptor beta chains derived from one specimen sequenced in a study of T cells in Graves' hyperthyroidism and ophthalmopathy (dated by TCRdb to the late 2010s). Libraries were built with multiplex PCR. TCRdb shows the sequencer as Illumina HiSeq 2000. Amplification of TCR beta CDR3 regions was carried out from RNA transcripts. The TCR CDR3 was subjected to a first round of RT-PCR using the HTBI primer set and the Qiagen OneStep RT-PCR kit. TCRdb reprocessed the public reads (quality trimming at Q25 with fastp, clone calling with MiXCR) and kept in-frame beta chains. Merged by CDR3 protein, the rows form single entries marked with the most common genes and DNA. The sample includes roughly 600,000 distinct CDR3 sequences, with about 14% observed a single time. Of the sample, under 15% is held by the ten largest clones. Sequencing input: blood. All receptors derive from a woman in her forties or fifties with Graves' ophthalmopathy.

This clonotype was observed many times. The CDR3 loop reads CASSPGTSVPQETQYF. The DNA for the CDR3 is TGTGCCAGCAGCCCGGGGACTAGCGTCCCACAAGAGACCCAGTACTTC. This chain connects TRBV7-3 to TRBJ2-5; 10 bases are a match to TRBD2. V was pared by 5 bases and J by 2 bases, with 8 bases of the junction left unmatched. Per the germline V gene, CDR1 is SGHTA and CDR2 is FQGTGA. The CDR3 is 16 amino acids.

This clonotype was found many times. The chain links TRBV7-3 to TRBJ2-1; D perhaps matches TRBD1 (5 bases). CDR1 and CDR2 from the germline V gene are SGHTA and FQGTGA. The CDR3 length is 16 residues. With 4 bases removed from V and 5 bases from J, the gap between germline ends came to 18 bases. In DNA, the CDR3 is TGTGCCAGCAGCTCCTCACCAAGCCAGGGCCACAATGAGCAGTTCTTC. Translating it yields CASSSSPSQGHNEQFF.

Concerning this clonotype: Given a much more abundant clone one base away, this may be a read error. This chain connects TRBV28 to TRBJ2-3; 8 nucleotides line up with TRBD1. The CDR3 has 16 residues. The germline gives CDR1 MDHEN, CDR2 SYDVKM. The trim removed 5 bases at V and 1 base at J, leaving 8 bases unmatched. The CDR3 region has the DNA TGTGCCAGCAGTCCCGGACAGGGATTGGGCACAGATACGCAGTATTTT. It codes for CASSPGQGLGTDTQYF. Together with reference TRBV28 and TRBJ2-3, the CDR3 gives the full variable domain: DVKVTQSSRYLVKRTGEKVFLECVQDMDHENMFWYRQDPGLGLRLIYFSYDVKMKEKGDIPEGYSVSREKKERFSLILESASTNQTSMYLCASSPGQGLGTDTQYFGPGTRLTVL.

This clonotype has a single count. With a much larger clone just one base away, this may be a read error. This CDR3 is missing its conserved last phenylalanine or tryptophan, likely due to a read error. This chain uses TRBV27 with TRBJ1-5; the D gene is possibly TRBD1 (5 bases). Germline values: CDR1 MNHEY, CDR2 SMNVEV (reference sequence). The CDR3 is made up of 13 amino acids. Trimming left V 8 bases short and J 5 bases short, with 13 bases between. The DNA of the CDR3 is TGTGCCAGCGGGAGACAGAGAGATCAGCCCCAGCATCTT. Encoded protein: CASGRQRDQPQHL.

This clonotype was seen a handful of times. V is TRBV27 and J is TRBJ2-2; TRBD2 matches at 12 bases. The J segment lost 3 bases and the V segment lost 1 base, leaving 9 bases of the junction unmatched. Germline V CDR1 and CDR2: MNHEY, SMNVEV (reference sequence). The CDR3 extends over 19 amino acids. The CDR3 loop reads CASSLFASGRAVDTGELFF. The CDR3 DNA is TGTGCCAGCAGTTTATTCGCTAGCGGGAGGGCCGTAGACACCGGGGAGCTGTTTTTT.

There are many counts of this clonotype. The chain links TRBV18 to TRBJ1-5; a possible D gene is TRBD1 (6 bases). The CDR3 has 15 amino acids. V lost 2 bases and J lost 3, with 11 bases in between. CDR1 and CDR2 from the germline V gene are KGHSH and LQKENI. CDR3 nucleotide sequence: TGTGCCAGCTCACCAGGAGGGGGTCCCAATCAGCCCCAGCATTTT. Translating it yields CASSPGGGPNQPQHF.

The chain joins TRBV29-1 to TRBJ2-7; either TRBD1 or TRBD2 may supply D (6 bases each). The CDR3 is 13 amino acids. Trimming took 8 bases from V and 2 from J, leaving 16 bases between them. CDR1 and CDR2 (germline): SQVTM, ANQGSEA. DNA for the CDR3: TGCAGCTTTAACAGGGAGGATCCCTACGAGCAGTACTTC. Protein: CSFNREDPYEQYF.

V usage is TRBV7-2 and J usage is TRBJ1-6; no firm D call. The germline V gene encodes CDR1 SGHTA and CDR2 FQGNSA. The V end was cut by 5 bases, the J end by 10 bases, with 15 bases between. The CDR3 length is 14 residues. The chain's CDR3 is CASSPEHLVSPLHF. The DNA of the CDR3 is TGTGCCAGCAGCCCGGAACATCTCGTGTCACCCCTCCACTTT.

The chain combines TRBV19 with TRBJ2-3; D perhaps matches TRBD2 (6 bases). Germline lookup yields CDR1 LNHDA and CDR2 SQIVND (reference sequence). The CDR3 is 14 amino acids. The V and J ends lost 7 bases and 1 base respectively, with 12 bases between them. Here the CDR3 DNA reads TGTGCCAGTAAGGCGGAGGGCCGCACAGATACGCAGTATTTT. This encodes CASKAEGRTDTQYF.

Only a few counts were recorded for this clonotype. The rearrangement links TRBV10-3 to TRBJ1-2; D is uncertain. CDR1 is ENHRY and CDR2 is SYGVKD in the germline V gene. Trimming pared 0 bases from V and 0 bases from J, leaving 8 bases between. The CDR3 sequence is 15 residues long. The CDR3 DNA reads as TGTGCCATCAGTGAGTCAGGCAAATCTAACTATGGCTACACCTTC. Its translation is CAISESGKSNYGYTF.

V usage is TRBV4-2 and J usage is TRBJ2-3; the D gene is possibly TRBD2 (5 bases). With 4 bases removed from V and 0 bases from J, the gap between germline ends came to 14 bases. There are 16 residues in the CDR3. CDR1 is LGHNA and CDR2 is YNFKEQ in the germline V gene. DNA of the CDR3: TGTGCCAGCAGCCCAAAGGCGGGCCATAGCACAGATACGCAGTATTTT. Translating it yields CASSPKAGHSTDTQYF.

This sequence joins TRBV9 and TRBJ2-1, with D perhaps TRBD1 or TRBD2 (6 bases each). Germline assignment: CDR1 SGDLS and CDR2 YYNGEE. The CDR3 totals 18 residues. V was pared by 3 bases and J by 0 bases, with 19 bases between. This chain's CDR3 is CASSGRQGKEGSYNEQFF. The CDR3 DNA is TGTGCCAGCAGCGGTAGGCAGGGGAAGGAGGGCTCCTACAATGAGCAGTTCTTC.

This clonotype was counted ten times or more. This chain links TRBV30 with TRBJ1-1; TRBD1 agrees at 7 bases. The CDR3 is made up of 12 amino acids. Germline V CDR1 and CDR2: GTSNPN, SVGIG (reference sequence). With V trimmed by 5 bases and J by 1 base, 1 base remained unmatched. CDR3 amino acids: CAWDRANTEAFF. Here the CDR3 DNA reads TGTGCCTGGGACAGGGCGAACACTGAAGCTTTCTTT.

This clonotype has a count of ten or more. The V and J genes are TRBV10-3 and TRBJ2-3, with 8 bases that match TRBD2. The V gene end was trimmed by 3 bases and the J gene end by 4 bases; junction bases not matched to a gene: 6. CDR1 ENHRY and CDR2 SYGVKD come from the germline V gene. This CDR3 has 15 residues. The DNA for the CDR3 is TGTGCCATCAGTGATGTGCGGGAGGAAGCAGATACGCAGTATTTT. It codes for CAISDVREEADTQYF.

This clonotype has a count of ten or more. The rearrangement joins TRBV30 to TRBJ1-5; no definite D call. Germline V lookup: CDR1 GTSNPN, CDR2 SVGIG (reference sequence). The CDR3 consists of 14 residues. Trimming removed 3 bases from V and 6 bases from J, with 15 bases in between. The CDR3 sequence: CAWSVRRGAQPQHF. CDR3 coding DNA: TGTGCCTGGAGCGTACGGCGGGGTGCTCAGCCCCAGCATTTT.

This clonotype came up a few times. The chain uses TRBV15 and TRBJ2-1, with TRBD2 identical over 11 bases. With 4 bases clipped from V and 4 bases from J, the junction kept 15 bases outside the gene matches. The CDR3 totals 19 residues. Germline V CDR1 and CDR2: LNHNV, YYDKDF (reference sequence). Here the CDR3 DNA reads TGTGCCACCAGCAAAGAGGGGCAATCTAGCGGGAGGCCTTACAATGAGCAGTTCTTC. Translation gives CATSKEGQSSGRPYNEQFF.

This clonotype has a handful of counts. The chain employs TRBV4-3 and TRBJ1-1; D gene uncertain. V lost 2 bases and J 4 bases, leaving 14 bases between the germline ends. CDR1 and CDR2 (germline): LGHNA, YSLEER. The CDR3 covers 15 residues. The CDR3 loop reads CASSQLPAGSTEAFF. CDR3 DNA: TGCGCCAGCAGCCAACTCCCGGCAGGCAGCACTGAAGCTTTCTTT.

The V call is TRBV6-1, the J call TRBJ2-3; no clear D. Germline loops: CDR1 MNHNS, CDR2 SASEGT. V was cut by 1 base and J by 2 bases, with 10 bases left in between. This CDR3 contains 15 residues. As DNA, the CDR3 is TGTGCCAGCAGTGAAGAGGCACTCCTCACAGATACGCAGTATTTT. Translation gives CASSEEALLTDTQYF.

The chain combines TRBV9 with TRBJ2-1; 7 nucleotides line up with TRBD1. The V segment lost 2 bases and the J segment 0 bases; nucleotides outside the gene matches: 11. CDR3 length: 18 amino acids. Germline V lookup: CDR1 SGDLS, CDR2 YYNGEE. The CDR3 coding sequence is TGTGCCAGCAGCGTTAACATCCAGGGGGAAATCTCCTACAATGAGCAGTTCTTC. This sequence encodes CASSVNIQGEISYNEQFF.

Many counts were recorded for this clonotype. This chain joins TRBV12-3 or TRBV12-4 and TRBJ2-1, with a weak D call TRBD2 (5 bases). This CDR3 spans 14 amino acids. V was shortened by 6 bases and J by 2 bases, with 11 bases between the two germline ends. The CDR3 bases are TGTGCCAGCAGCCGCGGGCAGACCTACAATGAGCAGTTCTTC. Translation gives CASSRGQTYNEQFF.

The CDR3 spells CASSSTAVLQGTDTQYF. The CDR3 region has the DNA TGTGCCAGCAGCTCGACTGCAGTACTACAGGGGACAGATACGCAGTATTTT. The rearrangement links TRBV13 to TRBJ2-3; 7 bases fit TRBD1. This CDR3 region has 17 residues. In germline, CDR1 is PRHDT, CDR2 FYEKMQ (reference sequence). The junction had 13 bases not matched to a gene; V was cut back by 4 bases and J by 3 bases.

This clonotype came up many times. The chain recombines TRBV20-1 with TRBJ2-2, with TRBD2 matching over 14 bases. The CDR3 extends over 18 amino acids. Germline CDR1 is DFQATT and CDR2 is SNEGSKA (reference sequence). The trim removed 6 bases at V and 0 bases at J, leaving 9 bases unmatched. The CDR3 sequence is CSAEATSGGGANTGELFF. The CDR3 coding sequence is TGCAGTGCCGAGGCGACTAGCGGGGGGGGGGCGAACACCGGGGAGCTGTTTTTT.

The genes are TRBV27 and TRBJ1-2, with no clear D. V gave up 1 base and J gave up 3 bases, with 3 bases separating them. Germline CDR1 reads MNHEY; CDR2 reads SMNVEV (reference sequence). This CDR3 has 12 amino acids. The CDR3 nucleotides read TGTGCCAGCAGTTTATATCACTATGGCTACACCTTC. Translated, it gives CASSLYHYGYTF.

J is TRBJ1-1 and V is TRBV29-1, with a possible D match to TRBD1 (5 bases). The V gene's germline CDR1 is SQVTM and CDR2 ANQGSEA. The CDR3 has 15 residues. V lost 5 bases and J lost 0, with 16 bases in between. CDR3 residues: CSVLWRDEMNTEAFF. DNA of the CDR3: TGCAGCGTTTTGTGGAGGGACGAGATGAACACTGAAGCTTTCTTT.

There are many counts of this clonotype. The rearrangement links TRBV20-1 to TRBJ2-3, with 14 bases matching TRBD2. The J segment lost 7 bases and the V segment lost 5 bases, leaving 8 bases of the junction unmatched. The germline V gene has CDR1 DFQATT and CDR2 SNEGSKA (reference sequence). The length of the CDR3 is 15 residues. The CDR3 nucleotides read TGCAGTGCTCTGCTAGGGACTAGCGGGAGTAATACGCAGTATTTT. Protein product: CSALLGTSGSNTQYF.

This clonotype was seen repeatedly, ten times or more. The genes are TRBV28 and TRBJ2-7, with 7 bases aligning to TRBD2. The CDR3 spans 15 residues. Germline CDR1 and CDR2: MDHEN and SYDVKM. The trim removed 3 bases at V and 0 bases at J, leaving 5 bases unmatched. The CDR3 sequence: CASSFSGIPSYEQYF. The CDR3 region has the DNA TGTGCCAGCAGTTTCAGCGGGATCCCCTCCTACGAGCAGTACTTC.

This clonotype was observed at least ten times. This chain connects TRBV28 to TRBJ1-1; D call uncertain. Deletions cut 1 base from V and 4 bases from J, with 4 bases between. The CDR3 runs to 12 residues. CDR1 and CDR2 (germline): MDHEN, SYDVKM. The CDR3 nucleotides read TGTGCCAGCAGTTTATTAGGCACTGAAGCTTTCTTT. It is translated as CASSLLGTEAFF.